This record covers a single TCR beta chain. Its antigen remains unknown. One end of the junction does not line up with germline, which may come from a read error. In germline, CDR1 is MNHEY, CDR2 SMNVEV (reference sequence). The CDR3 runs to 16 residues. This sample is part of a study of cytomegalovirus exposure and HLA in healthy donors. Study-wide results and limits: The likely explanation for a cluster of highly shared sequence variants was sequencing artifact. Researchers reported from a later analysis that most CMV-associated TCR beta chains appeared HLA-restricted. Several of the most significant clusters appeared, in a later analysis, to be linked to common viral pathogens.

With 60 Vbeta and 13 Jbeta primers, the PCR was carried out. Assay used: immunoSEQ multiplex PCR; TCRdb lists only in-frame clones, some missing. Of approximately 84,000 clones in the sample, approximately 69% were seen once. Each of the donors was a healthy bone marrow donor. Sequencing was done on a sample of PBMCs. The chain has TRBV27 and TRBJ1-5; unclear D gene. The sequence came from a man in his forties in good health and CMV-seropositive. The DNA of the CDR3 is TGCGCCAGCAGCCCTCGTGCGCCCTATAGCAATCAGCCCCAGCATTTT. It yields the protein CASSPRAPYSNQPQHF.